Shown below are 27 T cell receptor beta chains from a single sample sequenced in a study of molecular identifiers for immune sequencing clone quantification (dated by TCRdb to the late 2010s). The library was built by means of PCR. Sequencing took place on a NextSeq 500. TCRdb applied fastp at Q25 and MiXCR to the public reads, then kept only in-frame beta chains. Rows are combined by CDR3 protein, so each entry shows the most common genes and DNA. The sample records more than 95,000 distinct CDR3 sequences, about 24% of which are singletons. The ten largest make up 0.94% of the sample. Source material: naive CD8+ T cells from blood, with Jurkat cell RNA spiked in. The intended sense of this specimen's cell subset or site label: FACS-sorted CD8+CD4-CCR7+CD45RA+ naive T cells. The source is a human donor in good health. Some libraries in this study had Jurkat cell RNA spiked in.

Comment on this clonotype: A read error may explain this, as a much larger clone is one base away. This chain joins TRBV4-3 and TRBJ2-1; 8 nucleotides agree with TRBD2. Germline V lookup: CDR1 LGHNA, CDR2 YSLEER. The CDR3 is made up of 17 amino acids. The CDR3 DNA follows: TGCGCCGGCAGCCAAGATAGCAGCGGGAGCCTCTACAATGAGCAGTTCTTC. It is translated as CAGSQDSSGSLYNEQFF.

This clonotype was found many times. The chain is built from TRBV4-1 and TRBJ1-1; the match to TRBD1 covers 10 bases. This CDR3 is built from 16 residues. CDR1 and CDR2 from the germline V gene are MGHRA and YSYEKL. After removal of 0 bases from V and 1 base from J, the junction contained 2 bases not matched to a gene. In nucleotides, the CDR3 is TGCGCCAGCAGCCAAGACGACAGGGGGCCGAACACTGAAGCTTTCTTT. Amino acids: CASSQDDRGPNTEAFF.

A remark on this clonotype: An end of the junction differs from the germline gene, which may be a read error. The chain links TRBV10-2 to TRBJ1-6, with 7 positions matching TRBD1. The CDR3 contains 11 residues. CDR1 is WSHSY, CDR2 SAAADI, per germline. The CDR3 DNA sequence: TGCGCCAGTAGTGACAGGGCCCCCCTCCACTTT. Amino acid sequence: CASSDRAPLHF.

This clonotype was detected ten times or more. J is TRBJ2-7 and V is TRBV13; no reliable D call. The V end was cut by 5 bases, the J end by 0 bases, with 11 bases between. From germline, CDR1 is PRHDT and CDR2 FYEKMQ (reference sequence). The CDR3 sequence is 14 residues long. Written as DNA, the CDR3 is TGTGCCAGCAGCCCAGGAGAAAGCTCCTACGAGCAGTACTTC. It codes for CASSPGESSYEQYF.

A remark on this clonotype: This may stem from a read error, because a much larger clone lies one nucleotide away. The chain uses TRBV12-3 or TRBV12-4 and TRBJ2-5; 7 bases agree with TRBD2. The length of the CDR3 is 14 residues. The CDR3 DNA reads TGTGCCAGCAGCCCGGGACTATCTCAAGAGTCCCAGTACTTC. This encodes CASSPGLSQESQYF.

The rearrangement uses TRBV4-3 and TRBJ2-7, with TRBD1 identical over 7 bases. CDR1 and CDR2 from the germline V gene are LGHNA and YSLEER. The V segment lost 7 bases and the J segment 6 bases; nucleotides outside the gene matches: 9. The CDR3 length is 13 residues. Written as DNA, the CDR3 is TGCGCCAGCATCCAGATAACAGGGGCCGAGCAGTACTTC. Amino acid sequence: CASIQITGAEQYF.

The table lists this clonotype with many counts. The chain has TRBV6-2 or TRBV6-3 and TRBJ2-1; 13 positions agree with TRBD2. Trimming at V came to 2 bases and at J to 9 bases, leaving 13 bases not matched to a gene. The CDR3 totals 18 residues. Germline assignment: CDR1 MNHEY and CDR2 SVGEGT. The CDR3 DNA sequence: TGTGCCAGCAGTTACCAAACTACTAGCGGGGGGGCCTATGGTGAGCAGTTCTTC. Amino acid sequence: CASSYQTTSGGAYGEQFF.

This clonotype was counted ten times or more. The chain combines TRBV29-1 with TRBJ2-3; a weak D match, TRBD2 (6 bases). This CDR3 spans 14 amino acids. Germline V gene sequence: CDR1 SQVTM, CDR2 ANQGSEA. Deletions cut 3 bases from V and 5 bases from J, with 15 bases between. CDR3 protein: CSVDWGPGGDTQYF. The CDR3 DNA reads as TGCAGCGTTGATTGGGGTCCCGGGGGAGATACGCAGTATTTT.

This clonotype was seen repeatedly, ten times or more. The chain uses TRBV5-1 and TRBJ2-3; tentative D call: TRBD1 (5 bases). Germline V gene lookup returns CDR1 SGHRS and CDR2 YFSETQ. This CDR3 is 14 amino acids long. The V end was cut by 4 bases, the J end by 4 bases, with 13 bases between. This CDR3 is CASSVTDISDTQYF. CDR3 DNA sequence: TGCGCCAGCAGCGTGACAGATATATCAGATACGCAGTATTTT.

This clonotype was found once. A clone one base away is much larger, so this may be a read error. V usage is TRBV6-5 and J usage is TRBJ2-2; TRBD2 matches 13 bases. CDR3 length: 18 residues. Germline assignment: CDR1 MNHEY and CDR2 SVGAGI. The CDR3 DNA reads TGTGCCAGCAGTTACTCGGGACTAGCGGGGTCGAACACCGGGGAGCTGCTTTTT. This translates into CASSYSGLAGSNTGELLF.

The table lists this clonotype with many counts. J is TRBJ2-2 and V is TRBV9, with 7 bases fitting TRBD2. The CDR3 loop spans 16 amino acids. V trimming: 0 bases; J trimming: 1 base; junction bases outside the gene matches: 3. Germline CDR1 and CDR2: SGDLS and YYNGEE. The CDR3 here is CASSVVGGGNTGELFF. CDR3 nucleotide sequence: TGTGCCAGCAGCGTAGTTGGCGGGGGGAACACCGGGGAGCTGTTTTTT.

This clonotype occurred a few times. The V and J genes are TRBV27 and TRBJ1-2; D ambiguous. Germline V lookup: CDR1 MNHEY, CDR2 SMNVEV (reference sequence). V shed 0 bases and J shed 3 bases, with 8 bases lying between them. CDR3 length: 14 residues. In nucleotides, the CDR3 is TGTGCCAGCAGTTTATCCGGGTCCTACTATGGCTACACCTTC. This translates into CASSLSGSYYGYTF.

This clonotype was counted many times. This rearrangement joins TRBV29-1 to TRBJ2-1, with a tentative D call TRBD1 (6 bases). Germline V gives CDR1 SQVTM, CDR2 ANQGSEA. The CDR3 is 11 amino acids. The V gene lost 4 bases and the J gene lost 10 bases, with 11 bases spanning the gap. The CDR3 sequence: CSVVTGYEQFF. The CDR3 coding sequence is TGCAGCGTTGTCACAGGGTACGAGCAGTTCTTC.

This clonotype was picked up a small number of times. The chain has TRBV6-5 and TRBJ1-6, with no clear D. Trimming shortened V by 2 bases and J by 10 bases, and 12 bases separated the two germline ends. CDR3 size: 14 residues. The V gene's germline CDR1 is MNHEY and CDR2 SVGAGI. DNA of the CDR3: TGTGCCAGCAGTTACCTACCCCCCTACTCACCCCTCCACTTT. This gives the protein CASSYLPPYSPLHF.

Details on this clonotype: Being one base from a much bigger clone, this may be a read error. The chain is built from TRBV6-2 or TRBV6-3 and TRBJ2-3; TRBD1 might be the D (6 bases). This CDR3 is built from 15 residues. V was trimmed by 6 bases and J by 4 bases, leaving 17 bases between them. The germline V gene encodes CDR1 MNHEY and CDR2 SVGEGT. CDR3 in amino acids: CASSQLVGAADTQYF. The CDR3 DNA reads as TGTGCCAGCAGCCAACTAGTGGGGGCGGCAGATACGCAGTATTTT.

This clonotype occurred many times. V is TRBV20-1 and J is TRBJ2-3; perhaps TRBD1 as D (6 bases). This CDR3 is built from 13 residues. Trimming took off 2 bases at V and 6 bases at J, with 12 bases between the two ends. Germline V gives CDR1 DFQATT, CDR2 SNEGSKA (reference sequence). The CDR3 reads CSARSGGVDTQYF. As DNA, the CDR3 is TGCAGTGCTAGATCTGGGGGCGTTGATACGCAGTATTTT.

With regard to this clonotype: A much larger clone differs by one base, so this may be a read error. The chain employs TRBV29-1 and TRBJ1-2; 9 nucleotides match TRBD1. With 4 bases clipped from V and 4 bases from J, the junction kept 10 bases outside the gene matches. Germline V CDR1 and CDR2: SQVTM, ANQGSEA. The CDR3 is 15 residues long. This chain's CDR3 is CSVGLPDRGSYGYTF. For the CDR3, the DNA is TGCAGCGTTGGTCTTCCGGACAGGGGAAGCTATGGCTACACCTTC.

Notes on this clonotype: A much larger clonotype is one base distant, so this may be a read error. This chain links TRBV2 with TRBJ2-3, with 10 nucleotides matching TRBD2. V lost 5 bases to trimming and J lost 4 bases; unmatched junction nucleotides: 6. Germline assignment: CDR1 SNHLY and CDR2 FYNNEI. The CDR3 is 15 residues long. This CDR3 reads CASSFQREGPDTQYF. For the CDR3, the DNA is TGTGCCAGCAGTTTCCAGCGGGAGGGCCCAGATACGCAGTATTTT.

The V and J genes are TRBV6-5 and TRBJ2-7, with 8 positions matching TRBD1. Germline V gene data show CDR1 as MNHEY and CDR2 as SVGAGI. After removal of 1 base from V and 3 bases from J, the junction contained 2 bases not matched to a gene. The CDR3 is 14 residues long. CDR3 sequence: CASSYYRGDYEQYF. CDR3 coding DNA: TGTGCCAGCAGTTACTACAGGGGGGACTACGAGCAGTACTTC.

Turning to this clonotype: At one of its ends the junction is not consistent with the germline gene, which may arise from a read error. CDR3 sequence: CASSLHPQTAYEQCF. In nucleotides, the CDR3 is TGTGCCAGCAGTTTACACCCACAGACTGCCTACGAGCAGTGCTTC. The gene calls are TRBV27 and TRBJ2-7; D ambiguous. The germline V gene has CDR1 MNHEY and CDR2 SMNVEV (reference sequence). The CDR3 extends over 15 amino acids.

This clonotype came up many times. This sequence joins TRBV20-1 and TRBJ2-1; D call uncertain. The CDR3 length is 12 residues. Germline values: CDR1 DFQATT, CDR2 SNEGSKA (reference sequence). The V and J ends lost 4 bases and 0 bases respectively, with 4 bases between them. In nucleotides, the CDR3 is TGCAGTGCTATCGGCTCCTACAATGAGCAGTTCTTC. Its protein is CSAIGSYNEQFF.

This clonotype was counted between two and nine times. A much more abundant neighbour one base away suggests this may be a read error. The chain links TRBV29-1 to TRBJ1-6, with a weak D call TRBD1 (5 bases). Germline CDR1 reads SQVTM; CDR2 reads ANQGSEA. The CDR3 totals 13 residues. With 4 bases removed from V and 8 bases from J, the gap between germline ends came to 12 bases. CDR3 bases: TGCAGCGTTGTATGGGGGAAAGATTCACCCCTCCACTTT. The encoded protein is CSVVWGKDSPLHF.

This clonotype was seen at least ten times. The V gene is TRBV19, the J gene TRBJ1-5; 7 bases agree with TRBD1. Germline CDR1 is LNHDA and CDR2 is SQIVND (reference sequence). The V gene end was trimmed by 5 bases and the J gene end by 2 bases; junction bases not matched to a gene: 3. The CDR3 covers 14 residues. The CDR3 spells CASSDTGGNQPQHF. Written as DNA, the CDR3 is TGTGCCAGTAGTGACACAGGGGGCAATCAGCCCCAGCATTTT.

As concerns this clonotype: One end of the junction is discordant with germline, which a read error may explain. The chain uses TRBV19 and TRBJ1-1; unclear D gene. CDR1 and CDR2 from the germline V gene are LNHDA and SQIVND (reference sequence). The CDR3 spans 14 residues. The DNA of the CDR3 is TGTGCCAGTAGTATTTACACGGGGAACTCTGAAGCTTTCTTT. Translated, it gives CASSIYTGNSEAFF.

A few counts support this clonotype. The V gene is TRBV10-2, the J gene TRBJ2-5; unclear D gene. The CDR3 sequence is 14 residues long. V lost 6 bases and J 1 base, leaving 12 bases between the germline ends. The germline gives CDR1 WSHSY, CDR2 SAAADI. The CDR3 here is CASRALGPQETQYF. The CDR3 coding sequence is TGCGCCAGCAGGGCGTTGGGTCCCCAAGAGACCCAGTACTTC.

A note on this clonotype: With a much larger clone just one base away, this may be a read error. V gene TRBV5-6 combines with J gene TRBJ1-1; 7 nucleotides align to TRBD1. Per the germline V gene, CDR1 is SGHDT and CDR2 is YYEEEE. The V segment lost 4 bases and the J segment 4 bases; nucleotides outside the gene matches: 7. The CDR3 is 14 amino acids. This CDR3 is CASSPGAGGTEAFF. CDR3 in DNA: TGTGCCAGCAGCCCCGGGGCAGGGGGCACTGAAGCTTTCTTT.

This clonotype was counted at least ten times. This CDR3 reads CSVVARTSSYEQYF. CDR3 in DNA: TGCAGCGTTGTGGCCAGGACCAGCTCCTACGAGCAGTACTTC. The rearrangement links TRBV29-1 to TRBJ2-7, with D unclear. This CDR3 is 14 amino acids long. V lost 4 bases and J lost 0, with 13 bases in between. From germline, CDR1 is SQVTM and CDR2 ANQGSEA.